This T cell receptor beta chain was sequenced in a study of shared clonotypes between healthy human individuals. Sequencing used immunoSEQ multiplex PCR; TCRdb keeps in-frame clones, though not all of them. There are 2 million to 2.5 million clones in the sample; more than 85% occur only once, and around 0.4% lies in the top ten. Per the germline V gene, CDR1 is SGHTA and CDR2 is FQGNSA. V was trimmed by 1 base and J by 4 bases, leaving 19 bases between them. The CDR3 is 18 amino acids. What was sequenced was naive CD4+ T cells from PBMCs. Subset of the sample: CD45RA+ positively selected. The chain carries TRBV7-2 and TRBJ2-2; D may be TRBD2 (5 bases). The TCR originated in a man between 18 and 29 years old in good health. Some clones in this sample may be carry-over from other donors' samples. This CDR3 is CASSLVLSSSAATGELFF. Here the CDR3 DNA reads TGTGCCAGCAGCTTAGTTCTTTCGAGTTCAGCGGCCACCGGGGAGCTGTTTTTT.